Below, 21 T cell receptor beta chains from the same sample are listed, as sequenced in a study of blood T cell repertoires in COVID-19. Profiling relied on immunoSEQ multiplex PCR, and the TCRdb table lists in-frame clones only, not all of them. The repertoire holds tens of thousands of clones, 82% seen once, with approximately 15% in the top ten. The source material was peripheral blood. The origin of the receptors is a woman over 75 with acute or convalescent COVID-19.

In DNA form, the CDR3 reads TGCGCCAGCAGCTTTACTAGCGACAAAAACATTCAGTACTTC. Its protein is CASSFTSDKNIQYF. V and J are TRBV5-1 and TRBJ2-4; the match to TRBD2 covers 7 bases. With 2 bases clipped from V and 3 bases from J, the junction kept 2 bases outside the gene matches. Germline CDR1 SGHRS, CDR2 YFSETQ. The CDR3 loop spans 14 amino acids.

The chain recombines TRBV19 with TRBJ1-4, with 9 bases that match TRBD1. The V gene end was trimmed by 5 bases and the J gene end by 8 bases; junction bases not matched to a gene: 6. Germline CDR1 LNHDA, CDR2 SQIVND (reference sequence). The CDR3 totals 14 residues. CDR3 DNA: TGTGCCAGTAGTGTCGGACAGGGGAGGGAAAAACTGTTTTTT. Amino acids: CASSVGQGREKLFF.

In this sample, this clone turned up once. The chain couples TRBV6-2 or TRBV6-3 to TRBJ2-1; a weak D match, TRBD2 (6 bases). Trimming cost V 0 bases and J 3 bases, with 18 bases left between them. The CDR3 runs to 18 residues. Germline V gene sequence: CDR1 MNHEY, CDR2 SVGEGT. The CDR3 DNA sequence: TGTGCCAGCAGTTACTCGATTAGGCGGGGACCAAGCTACAATGAGCAGTTCTTC. Protein: CASSYSIRRGPSYNEQFF.

The rearrangement joins TRBV5-1 to TRBJ1-4; 7 bases align to TRBD1. Germline assignment: CDR1 SGHRS and CDR2 YFSETQ. Germline trimming cut 4 bases from V and 2 bases from J; bases unmatched to any gene: 11. The CDR3 has 17 residues. The CDR3 sequence is CASSPGLGTATNEKLFF. DNA of the CDR3: TGCGCCAGCAGCCCGGGGCTGGGGACAGCTACTAATGAAAAACTGTTTTTT.

V is TRBV2 and J is TRBJ1-1; 7 bases are a match to TRBD1. The CDR3 totals 17 residues. Looked up from germline, CDR1 is SNHLY and CDR2 is FYNNEI. V shed 6 bases, J shed 0 bases, and the junction held 13 bases outside the gene matches. The CDR3 DNA follows: TGTGCCAGCAGGAGAATGATACAGGGGTTCATGAACACTGAAGCTTTCTTT. Its protein product is CASRRMIQGFMNTEAFF.

This chain joins TRBV10-3 and TRBJ2-3, with 10 nucleotides matching TRBD2. Germline V CDR1 and CDR2: ENHRY, SYGVKD. J gave up 1 base and V 6 bases, and 7 bases lay outside the gene matches. The CDR3 contains 16 residues. Here the CDR3 reads CAISLAGDGGTDTQYF. The CDR3 coding sequence is TGTGCCATCAGCCTAGCGGGAGATGGGGGCACAGATACGCAGTATTTT.

The chain combines TRBV7-9 with TRBJ1-2; D possibly corresponds to TRBD1 (6 bases). The length of the CDR3 is 12 residues. Germline lookup yields CDR1 SEHNR and CDR2 FQNEAQ (reference sequence). Trimming left V 5 bases short and J 8 bases short, with 12 bases between. The CDR3 nucleotides are TGTGCCAGCAGCCCCACAGGGAGAGGCTACACCTTC. Its protein product is CASSPTGRGYTF.

The chain carries TRBV7-2 and TRBJ2-3, with 9 bases that match TRBD2. From germline, CDR1 is SGHTA and CDR2 FQGNSA. The CDR3 has 14 amino acids. V shed 5 bases and J 3 bases; nucleotides not matched to a gene: 3. CDR3 in DNA: TGTGCCAGCAGCCTGACTAGCGGTACAGATACGCAGTATTTT. Translated, it gives CASSLTSGTDTQYF.

V is TRBV21-1 and J is TRBJ2-1; TRBD2, the D gene given by the table, was not confirmed from the DNA. TRBV21-1 is reported as a pseudogene. The CDR3 length is 15 residues. The CDR3 DNA is TGTGCCAGCAGCAAACCGAGTTTCTCCTACAATGAGCAGTTCTTC. The encoded protein is CASSKPSFSYNEQFF.

This chain joins TRBV21-1 and TRBJ1-4; the table names TRBD1, a call not compared with the DNA. TRBV21-1 is listed as a pseudogene. CDR3 length: 18 residues. The CDR3 nucleotides are TGTGCCAGCCCGGGACAGCAGTCTTCTCCCCCAGTTTTGGAAAAACTGTTTTTT. It is translated as CASPGQQSSPPVLEKLFF.

As DNA, the CDR3 is TGCGCCAGCAGCTTGCTATGGGCGGGAGGGCCGGGCACAGATACGCAGTATTTT. It is translated as CASSLLWAGGPGTDTQYF. V usage is TRBV5-1 and J usage is TRBJ2-3, with 9 bases aligning to TRBD2. The CDR3 is 18 residues long. Per the germline V gene, CDR1 is SGHRS and CDR2 is YFSETQ. With 1 base clipped from V and 1 base from J, the junction kept 10 bases outside the gene matches.

V usage is TRBV6-5 and J usage is TRBJ2-1; 10 nucleotides line up with TRBD2. The V gene end was trimmed by 4 bases and the J gene end by 10 bases; junction bases not matched to a gene: 1. Germline CDR1 MNHEY, CDR2 SVGAGI. The CDR3 has 12 residues. The CDR3 bases are TGTGCCAGCAGTTTACTAGCGGGAGAGCAGTTCTTC. This gives the protein CASSLLAGEQFF.

The chain carries TRBV27 and TRBJ2-1; the match to TRBD2 covers 9 bases. Germline V CDR1 and CDR2: MNHEY, SMNVEV (reference sequence). There are 17 residues in the CDR3. Losses at the gene ends were 3 bases for V and 5 bases for J; bases not matched to a gene: 11. CDR3 nucleotides: TGTGCCAGCAGTTTCATGCTCGGACTAGCGACAGACAATGAGCAGTTCTTC. This sequence encodes CASSFMLGLATDNEQFF.

The sample holds many counts of this clone. The J gene is TRBJ1-1, the V gene TRBV7-6; the D is unclear. V was trimmed by 8 bases and J by 1 base, leaving 11 bases between them. The length of the CDR3 is 13 residues. Germline V gene data show CDR1 as SGHVS and CDR2 as FNYEAQ. CDR3 amino acids: CASGQEQNTEAFF. The CDR3 nucleotides read TGTGCCAGCGGTCAGGAACAGAACACTGAAGCTTTCTTT.

This rearrangement joins TRBV6-2 or TRBV6-3 to TRBJ2-1, with 8 bases identical to TRBD2. The length of the CDR3 is 15 residues. The germline gives CDR1 MNHEY, CDR2 SVGEGT. Trimming at V came to 4 bases and at J to 5 bases, leaving 7 bases not matched to a gene. The CDR3 nucleotides read TGTGCCAGCAGTTCCGGGACTAGTCCAAACAATGAGCAGTTCTTC. Its translation: CASSSGTSPNNEQFF.

This clone appeared once. The rearrangement links TRBV19 to TRBJ1-5; no clear D. This CDR3 has 15 residues. With 0 bases removed from V and 5 bases from J, the gap between germline ends came to 11 bases. Germline CDR1 LNHDA, CDR2 SQIVND (reference sequence). This CDR3 reads CASSIEALGYQPQHF. The CDR3 DNA follows: TGTGCCAGTAGTATAGAGGCCCTAGGATATCAGCCCCAGCATTTT.

This chain links TRBV7-6 with TRBJ2-1, with 9 bases lining up with TRBD2. The CDR3 sequence is 15 residues long. Germline V CDR1 and CDR2: SGHVS, FNYEAQ. J gave up 6 bases and V 3 bases, and 6 bases lay outside the gene matches. CDR3 coding DNA: TGTGCCAGCAGCTTTGAACTAGCGGGCCGCAATGAGCAGTTCTTC. Its protein is CASSFELAGRNEQFF.

This sequence joins TRBV7-9 and TRBJ2-7; D perhaps matches TRBD1 (6 bases). Germline V gene data show CDR1 as SEHNR and CDR2 as FQNEAQ (reference sequence). This CDR3 comprises 14 residues. Trimming took 5 bases from V and 2 from J, leaving 13 bases between them. The CDR3 here is CASSGRQETYEQYF. DNA of the CDR3: TGTGCCAGCAGCGGACGACAGGAGACCTACGAGCAGTACTTC.

The table lists this clone with a count of one. V is TRBV10-3 and J is TRBJ1-4; perhaps TRBD1 as D (5 bases). The CDR3 is 14 amino acids. Per the germline V gene, CDR1 is ENHRY and CDR2 is SYGVKD. The V end was cut by 5 bases, the J end by 8 bases, with 15 bases between. CDR3 coding DNA: TGTGCCATCAGTCTGAGTGGGGCGCGGGAAAAACTGTTTTTT. Translated: CAISLSGAREKLFF.

The CDR3 DNA sequence: TGCGCCAGCAGCCATCCGACAGGGGGCTTATATGGCTACACCTTC. It translates to CASSHPTGGLYGYTF. The rearrangement joins TRBV4-1 to TRBJ1-2; TRBD1 aligns across 10 bases. Germline V gives CDR1 MGHRA, CDR2 YSYEKL. V shed 3 bases and J 5 bases; nucleotides not matched to a gene: 6. CDR3 length equals 15 residues.

Comment on this clone: At one boundary the junction diverges from the germline segment, which might be a read error. The CDR3 reads CASSLASSSYNEQFF. The CDR3 nucleotides are TGTGCCAGCAGTTTAGCGTCGAGCTCCTACAATGAGCAGTTCTTC. The chain couples TRBV7-2 to TRBJ2-1; tentatively, D is TRBD2 (5 bases). The CDR3 has 15 residues. Germline CDR1 and CDR2: SGHTA and FQGNSA.